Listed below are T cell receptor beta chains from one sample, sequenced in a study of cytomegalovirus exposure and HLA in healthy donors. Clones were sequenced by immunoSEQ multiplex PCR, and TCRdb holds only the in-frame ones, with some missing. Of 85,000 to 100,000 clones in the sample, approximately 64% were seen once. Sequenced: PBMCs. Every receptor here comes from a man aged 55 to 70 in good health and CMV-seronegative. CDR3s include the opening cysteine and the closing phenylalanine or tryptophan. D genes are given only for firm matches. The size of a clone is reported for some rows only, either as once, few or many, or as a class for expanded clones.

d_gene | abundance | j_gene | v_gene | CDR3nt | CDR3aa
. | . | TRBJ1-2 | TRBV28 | TGTGCCAGCAGTCAAAATCCTAACTATGGCTACACCTTC | CASSQNPNYGYTF
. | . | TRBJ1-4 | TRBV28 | TGTGCCAGCAGTACTCCGTCCAATGAAAAACTGTTTTTT | CASSTPSNEKLFF
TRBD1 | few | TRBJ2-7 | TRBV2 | TGTGCCAGCAATCAGGGGGCCTACGAGCAGTACTTC | CASNQGAYEQYF
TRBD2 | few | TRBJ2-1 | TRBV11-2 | TGTGCCAGCAGCTTAGATTTGCCTAGCGGGGTCTACAATGAGCAGTTCTTC | CASSLDLPSGVYNEQFF
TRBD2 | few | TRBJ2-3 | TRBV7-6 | TGTGCCAGCAGTTTGAGCGGGGGGGGGCGACTTCATCCCTCTACGCAGTATTTT | CASSLSGGGRLHPSTQYF
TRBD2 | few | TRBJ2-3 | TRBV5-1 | TGCGCCAGCAGAAATAGCGGGGGGGATACGCAGTATTTT | CASRNSGGDTQYF
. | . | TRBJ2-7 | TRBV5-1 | TGCGCCAGCAGCTTGCGCCTAGCGGAGCAGTACTTC | CASSLRLAEQYF
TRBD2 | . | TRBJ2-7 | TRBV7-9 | TGTGCCAGCAGCCTCAGCGGGAGTCCCAACGAGCAGTACTTC | CASSLSGSPNEQYF
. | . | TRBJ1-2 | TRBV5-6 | TGTGCCAGCAGCCTTTCTAGGGGCGACGGCTACACCTTC | CASSLSRGDGYTF
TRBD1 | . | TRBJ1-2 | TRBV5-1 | TGTGCCAGCAGCTTAGGACAGGGGGCGAGGTACACCTTC | CASSLGQGARYTF
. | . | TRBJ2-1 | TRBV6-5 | TGTGCCAGCAGCTTAGACGGGGGACTCTACAATGAGCAGTTCTTC | CASSLDGGLYNEQFF
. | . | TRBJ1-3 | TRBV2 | TGTGCCAGCAGTGACGAACACTCCTACTATGGAAACACCATATATTTT | CASSDEHSYYGNTIYF
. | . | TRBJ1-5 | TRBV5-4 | TGTGCCAGCAGCTTGGAGGGGTTCGGTCAGCCCCAGCATTTT | CASSLEGFGQPQHF
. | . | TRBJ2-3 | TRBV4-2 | TGTGCCAGCAGCCTACGGGCCCGAGGGAGCACAGATACGCAGTATTTT | CASSLRARGSTDTQYF
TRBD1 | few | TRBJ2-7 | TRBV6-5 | TGTGCCAGCAGATCAAAGGACAGGAGGTCCTACGAGCAGTACTTC | CASRSKDRRSYEQYF
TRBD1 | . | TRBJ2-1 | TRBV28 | TGTGCCAGCAGTAGACTTACTACAGGGGATGCTGAGCAGTTCTTC | CASSRLTTGDAEQFF
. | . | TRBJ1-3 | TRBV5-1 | TGCGCCAGCAGCTTGGCGAGCAGGGGAGGGTCTGGAAACACCATATATTTT | CASSLASRGGSGNTIYF
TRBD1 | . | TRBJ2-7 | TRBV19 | TGTGCCAGTAGTATGGGTTTAGGGACAGGGAAACACGAGCAGTACTTC | CASSMGLGTGKHEQYF
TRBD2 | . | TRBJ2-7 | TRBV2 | TGTGCCAGCAGTGTTAGCGGGAGGGCCTGGGGCTACGAGCAGTACTTC | CASSVSGRAWGYEQYF
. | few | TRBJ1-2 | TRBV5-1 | TGCGCCAGCAGCTTGGGGACGGGAGGGAGAGGCTACACCTTC | CASSLGTGGRGYTF
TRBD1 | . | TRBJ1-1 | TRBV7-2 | TGTGCCAGCAGCTTGGGGACAGGGGGCGTTTGGGGCACTGAAGCTTTCTTT | CASSLGTGGVWGTEAFF
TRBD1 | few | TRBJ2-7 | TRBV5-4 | TGTGCCAGCAGCGCCCGGGACAGGGTATACGAGCAGTACTTC | CASSARDRVYEQYF
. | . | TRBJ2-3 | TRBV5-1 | TGCGCCAGCACGGTTCTAACTAGCACAGATACGCAGTATTTT | CASTVLTSTDTQYF
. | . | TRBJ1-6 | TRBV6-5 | TGTGCCAGCAGCTCCCTCGGGGGGAGTGGAGCCCTCCACTTT | CASSSLGGSGALHF
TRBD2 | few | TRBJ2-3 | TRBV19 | TGTGCCAGTCGAGCGAGCGGGAGGGCTGCGCGAGTGGATACGCAGTATTTT | CASRASGRAARVDTQYF
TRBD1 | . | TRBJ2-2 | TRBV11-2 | TGTGCCAGCAGCTTAGACCACAGGGGCGCGAACACCGGGGAGCTGTTTTTT | CASSLDHRGANTGELFF
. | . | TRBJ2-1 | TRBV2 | TGTGCCAGCAGTGAAGCGGCAGGGGAGGGTCGGGCCTACAATGAGCAGTTCTTC | CASSEAAGEGRAYNEQFF
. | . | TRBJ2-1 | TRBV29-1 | TGCAGCGTTGTGAACACGGGCGGGGGCCCTTACAATGAGCAGTTCTTC | CSVVNTGGGPYNEQFF
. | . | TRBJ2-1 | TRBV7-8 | TGTGCCAGCAGCTTATACCCGGACACCTACAATGAGCAGTTCTTC | CASSLYPDTYNEQFF
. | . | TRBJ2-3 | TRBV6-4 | TGTGCCAGCAGTGCTGGAAATACAGGGAGCACAGATACGCAGTATTTT | CASSAGNTGSTDTQYF
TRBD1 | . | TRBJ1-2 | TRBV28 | TGTGCCAGCAGTCTGGGACAGGGATCCTATGGCTACACCTTC | CASSLGQGSYGYTF
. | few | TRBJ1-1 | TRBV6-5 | TGTGCCGGAGTAGAACTCACTGAAGCTTTCTTT | CAGVELTEAFF
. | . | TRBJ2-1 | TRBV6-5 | TGTGCCAGCTTCGGGGTAAACAATGAGCAGTTCTTC | CASFGVNNEQFF
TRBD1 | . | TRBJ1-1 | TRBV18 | TGTGCCAGCTCACCACAGGGGGCGAACACTGAAGCTTTCTTT | CASSPQGANTEAFF
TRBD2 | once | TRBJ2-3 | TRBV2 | TGTGCCAGGGACGCGACTAGCGGGGGGGCAGATACGCAGTATTTT | CARDATSGGADTQYF
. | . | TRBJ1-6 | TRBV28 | TGTGCCAGCAGTCCAGGGGAAGGCTATAATTCACCCCTCCACTTT | CASSPGEGYNSPLHF
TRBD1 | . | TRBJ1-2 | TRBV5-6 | TGTGCCAGCAGCTTGGGGGAACAGGGGAACTATGGCTACACCTTC | CASSLGEQGNYGYTF
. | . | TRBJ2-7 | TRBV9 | TGTGCCAGCAGCCTCACAGGGTTCTCCTACGAGCAGTACTTC | CASSLTGFSYEQYF
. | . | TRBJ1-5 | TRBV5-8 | TGTGCCAGCAGCTTGGGACTGGCAAATCAGCCCCAGCATTTT | CASSLGLANQPQHF
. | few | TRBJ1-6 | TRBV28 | TGTGCCAGCAGCGCCCGTTCAGGCTCCTATAATTCACCCCTCCACTTT | CASSARSGSYNSPLHF
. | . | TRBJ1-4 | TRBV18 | TGTGCCAGCTCCGCCACAGGGAATAATGAAAAACTGTTTTTT | CASSATGNNEKLFF
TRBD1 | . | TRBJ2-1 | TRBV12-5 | TGTGCTAGTGGTTTGGCCAACAGGGGCCTTCTCTTATCCTCCTACAATGAGCAGTTCTTC | CASGLANRGLLLSSYNEQFF